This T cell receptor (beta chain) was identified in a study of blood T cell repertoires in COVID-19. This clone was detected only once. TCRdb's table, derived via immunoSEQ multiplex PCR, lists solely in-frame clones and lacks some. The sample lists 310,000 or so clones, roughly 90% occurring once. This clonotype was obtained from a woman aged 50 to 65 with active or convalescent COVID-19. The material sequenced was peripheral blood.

CDR3: CASRGQGNSPLHF. The CDR3 coding sequence is TGTGCCAGCCGGGGACAGGGTAATTCACCCCTCCACTTT. The chain is built from TRBV6-4 and TRBJ1-6; 9 bases are a match to TRBD1. The CDR3 length is 13 residues. Unmatched junction bases numbered 2, after V lost 8 bases and J lost 6 bases. CDR1 is MRHNA, CDR2 SNTAGT, per germline.